This T cell receptor beta chain was retrieved from a study of technical replicates of blood from four donors. The data were produced by immunoSEQ multiplex PCR, yet TCRdb's version contains in-frame clones alone and is incomplete. The sample contains more than 70,000 clones, 95% to 97% of which appear only once. The TCR originated in a human donor in good health. Sequencing was performed on T cells isolated from PBMCs.

The CDR3 here is CASSSRLRSTNTEAFF. CDR3 in DNA: TGTGCCAGTAGTAGCCGATTGCGGTCTACGAACACTGAAGCTTTCTTT. V gene TRBV19 combines with J gene TRBJ1-1; D ambiguous. The CDR3 sequence is 16 residues long. V lost 4 bases, J lost 1 base, and 16 bases lay in between. Germline V gene data show CDR1 as LNHDA and CDR2 as SQIVND (reference sequence).